This T cell receptor beta chain was profiled in a study of shared clonotypes between healthy human individuals. Naive CD4+ cells were CD45RA-selected; the remaining cells were memory. Repertoires were generated with immunoSEQ multiplex PCR, while TCRdb's copy carries only in-frame clones and drops some. The table includes millions of clones, over 85% detected once. The origin of this receptor is a man younger than 35 in good health. Sequencing was performed on naive CD4+ T cells sorted from blood. This sample's subset: CD45RA+ positively selected.

CDR3 protein: CASSLWQGYEQYF. Written as DNA, the CDR3 is TGTGCCAGCAGCTTATGGCAGGGCTACGAGCAGTACTTC. This chain joins TRBV7-9 and TRBJ2-7; the D gene is possibly TRBD1 (5 bases). Trimming removed 2 bases from V and 3 bases from J, with 8 bases in between. This CDR3 spans 13 amino acids. Germline V gives CDR1 SEHNR, CDR2 FQNEAQ (reference sequence).